These T cell receptor beta chains were read from a single sample in a study of T cells in Graves' hyperthyroidism and ophthalmopathy. MiXCR, run by TCRdb on the multiplex PCR reads, gives a single entry per CDR3 protein. The sample consists of roughly 700,000 distinct CDR3 sequences, around a third of them appearing once. The specimen was blood. The receptors were sampled from a middle-aged woman with Graves' hyperthyroidism. CDR3s include the opening cysteine and the closing phenylalanine or tryptophan. A D gene is named only where the DNA matches it firmly. Only part of the rows carry a size: once, few, many, or a class if the clone is expanded.

V	size	D	J	CDR3	DNA
TRBV7-6	.	.	TRBJ1-4	CASSFYICSACRDANEKLFF	.
TRBV25-1	.	.	TRBJ1-1	CATGAGALNTEAFF	TGTGCCACGGGGGCAGGGGCACTGAACACTGAAGCTTTCTTT
TRBV10-3	many	TRBD1	TRBJ2-5	CAIRQGTVQETQYF	TGTGCCATAAGACAAGGGACAGTTCAAGAGACCCAGTACTTC
TRBV11-1	.	.	TRBJ1-4	CASSYTGGGTENEKLFF	TGTGCCAGCAGCTACACCGGGGGAGGGACGGAGAATGAAAAACTGTTTTTT
TRBV12-3/TRBV12-4	few	TRBD1	TRBJ1-4	CASSDNHGTGLQKLFF	TGTGCCAGCAGTGACAATCACGGGACAGGGTTGCAAAAACTGTTTTTT
TRBV11-1	.	.	TRBJ1-1	CASRDPSWGPTEAFF	TGTGCCAGCAGAGACCCATCTTGGGGGCCTACGGAAGCTTTCTTT
TRBV7-9	few	.	TRBJ2-5	CASSGSGGGEETQYF	TGTGCCAGCAGCGGATCGGGCGGAGGAGAAGAGACCCAGTACTTC
TRBV12-3/TRBV12-4	few	.	TRBJ1-1	CASSLGVPEAFF	TGTGCCAGCAGTTTAGGGGTGCCCGAAGCTTTCTTT
TRBV5-4	.	TRBD2	TRBJ2-5	CASGRAGKETQYF	TGTGCCAGCGGTAGAGCGGGGAAAGAGACCCAGTACTTC
TRBV19	many	.	TRBJ1-5	CASSIGGWDQPQHF	TGTGCCAGTAGTATTGGGGGTTGGGATCAGCCCCAGCATTTT
TRBV19	many	TRBD1	TRBJ2-6	CASSRDSPFSGANVLTF	TGTGCCAGTAGTAGGGACAGTCCCTTCTCTGGGGCCAACGTCCTGACTTTC
TRBV19	many	.	TRBJ1-1	CASTFSEQVGAFF	TGTGCCAGTACCTTCAGTGAACAAGTTGGGGCTTTCTTT
TRBV12-3/TRBV12-4	few	TRBD1	TRBJ1-5	CASSFRTGEEQPQHF	TGTGCCAGCAGTTTCAGGACAGGGGAGGAACAGCCCCAGCATTTT
TRBV25-1	many	.	TRBJ1-2	CASSETDPRTYGYTF	TGTGCCAGCAGTGAAACGGACCCCAGGACCTATGGCTACACCTTC
TRBV29-1	few	.	TRBJ2-3	CSVVVTSTDTQYF	TGCAGCGTTGTTGTGACTAGCACAGATACGCAGTATTTT
TRBV7-2	few	.	TRBJ2-7	CASSSWGAQYEQYF	TGTGCCAGCAGTTCATGGGGGGCGCAGTACGAGCAGTACTTC
TRBV11-2	.	.	TRBJ1-2	CASSHALRDQGGYTF	TGTGCCAGCAGCCACGCCCTCCGGGACCAGGGAGGCTACACCTTC
TRBV28	.	.	TRBJ1-2	CASSLTSRDNYGYTF	TGTGCCAGCAGTTTAACAAGTCGGGACAACTATGGCTACACCTTC
TRBV15	.	.	TRBJ2-7	CATSIGSNYEQYF	TGTGCCACCAGTATCGGGAGTAACTACGAGCAGTACTTC
TRBV7-8	few	TRBD2	TRBJ2-7	CASSILAGGPYEQYF	TGTGCCAGCAGCATACTAGCGGGAGGACCCTACGAGCAGTACTTC